This T cell receptor (beta chain) was recovered during a study of T cell clonality in common variable immunodeficiency. Judged by abundance, this clone is medium-sized. Its matching antigen is unknown. The read comes to an end 3 residues before the CDR3 does, leaving the germline J gene to fill in the end. Per germline, CDR1 SGHTA and CDR2 FQGNSA. The CDR3 is 14 residues long. V lost 6 bases to trimming and J lost 8 bases, with 16 bases between them. Notes on the study in general: CVID subjects showed higher TCRbeta clonality than healthy controls. Reportedly, TCR beta sequences from common variable immunodeficiency showed fewer deletions and N-nucleotide insertions.

Both groups were predominantly of Caucasian heritage. Sequencing input was equivalent genomic DNA from CVID and controls. The repertoire was sequenced with immunoSEQ multiplex PCR; TCRdb's copy has only in-frame clones and lacks some. The sample contains about 40,000 clones, none of them singletons. Sequencing was carried out using peripheral blood mononuclear cells. The receptor was derived from a person aged 18 to 69 in good health. The chain is built from TRBV7-2 and TRBJ2-2; the D gene is possibly TRBD1 (6 bases). The part of the CDR3 DNA that was read is TGTGCCAGCAGTCCTCAACAGGGCAGGGGGGAG. Residues: CASSPQQGRGE. Given in full, the CDR3 is CASSPQQGRGELFF.